The sequence of this T cell receptor beta chain was determined in a study of cytomegalovirus exposure and HLA in healthy donors. Germline-derived CDR1 and CDR2 are MNHEY and SMNVEV (reference sequence). CDR3 length: 15 residues. Germline trimming cut 6 bases from V and 6 bases from J; bases unmatched to any gene: 14. Only in-frame clones appear in the TCRdb table, and some are missing; sequencing was by immunoSEQ multiplex PCR. The sample has hundreds of thousands of clones, roughly 89% seen once; the top ten hold under 0.9%. The approximately 120-subject validation cohort, separate from the roughly 700-subject first cohort, included the donors.

The J gene is TRBJ2-7, the V gene TRBV27, with 7 bases lining up with TRBD1. Sequencing was done on a sample of PBMCs. The sequence was obtained from a woman aged 18-30 years in good health and CMV-seronegative. CDR3 protein: CASSRGAAGGREQYF. DNA of the CDR3: TGTGCCAGCAGCCGTGGAGCGGCAGGGGGTCGCGAGCAGTACTTC.